This entry concerns a single TCR beta chain. Per germline, CDR1 MNHEY and CDR2 SMNVEV (reference sequence). V gave up 3 bases and J gave up 1 base; unmatched junction bases: 4. The CDR3 spans 16 residues. Authors' processing steps: Nucleated cell counts were estimated from reference gene primer amplification. The method was immunoSEQ multiplex PCR; TCRdb's version includes in-frame clones alone and lacks a portion of them. V and J calls and clone size are as listed in that table; D and trimming were resolved from the DNA. The repertoire holds approximately 64,000 clones, with more than 70% as singletons. This specimen comes from a study of blood T cell repertoires in COVID-19. Study at large: Whether acute or convalescent, the COVID-19 samples came from the United States, Italy and Spain. Sources were T cells, B-cell-depleted T cells, or PBMCs; the material itself was cDNA or gDNA.

The source material was peripheral blood. V usage is TRBV27 and J usage is TRBJ2-1, with 9 bases matching TRBD1. The sequence was obtained from a man aged 65 to 79 with acute or convalescent COVID-19. The CDR3 DNA reads as TGTGCCAGCAGTTTGGAGGGGACAGGGTCCTACAATGAGCAGTTCTTC. The encoded protein is CASSLEGTGSYNEQFF.